This is a list of T cell receptor beta chains from one sample in a study of OX40 agonist ivuxolimab in advanced cancers. Method: immunoSEQ multiplex PCR; TCRdb's copy keeps in-frame clones and lacks some. The sample lists some 70,000 clones, around 86% occurring once. The sequencing here drew on CD4+ or CD8+ T cells sorted from blood, taken in a trial of the OX40 agonist ivuxolimab. The receptors originated from an adult with an advanced solid tumor such as melanoma, head and neck, liver or kidney cancer. Each CDR3 is given with its conserved first and last residue. Expanded clones get a size class; other rows say once, few or many, or leave the size out.

TRBJ1-1,NA,TRBV18,CASSPQTTGLEAFF
TRBJ1-6,NA,TRBV6-5,CASTRGAGSPLHF
TRBJ2-7,NA,TRBV19,CASSLTGTTYEQYF
TRBJ1-1,NA,TRBV7-6,CASSLESGEAFF
TRBJ1-4,NA,TRBV7-9,CASSFIAGARGEKLFF
TRBJ2-2,NA,TRBV6-1,CASRAGTVRGELFF
TRBJ2-7,NA,TRBV10-3,CAISIGRQGSYEQYF
TRBJ2-5,many,TRBV7-7,CASAGQGGETQYF
TRBJ1-6,NA,TRBV4-3,CASSQDTLHNSPLHF
TRBJ2-6,NA,TRBV14,CASSQGSTIFHSGANVLTF
TRBJ2-7,NA,TRBV15,CATSRDVGYEQYF
TRBJ1-3,NA,TRBV9,CASSVATVGTGLSGNTIYF
TRBJ2-1,NA,TRBV7-7,CASSLGLAGVNEQFF
TRBJ2-2,NA,TRBV7-8,CASSLAAGQWNTGELFF
TRBJ1-4,NA,TRBV19,CATGASALLNEKLFF
TRBJ2-7,NA,TRBV28,CASSFVVGGDSSYEQYF
TRBJ1-5,NA,TRBV10-3,CSSTAGLNQPQHF
TRBJ2-2,NA,TRBV5-6,CASSPRGPMNTGELFF
TRBJ2-5,NA,TRBV4-3,CASSQDAQGRGTQYF
TRBJ1-5,NA,TRBV19,CASSLGRAAQPQHF
TRBJ2-3,NA,TRBV11-2,CASSLDLAGRTDTQYF
TRBJ1-1,NA,TRBV5-1,CAVRGGGQGDEAFF
TRBJ2-2,NA,TRBV21-1,CASSKVGLGDSRTGELFF
TRBJ1-1,NA,TRBV5-1,CASSLRGGTEAFF
TRBJ1-1,NA,TRBV5-1,CASTVVGGADTEAFF
TRBJ1-5,once,TRBV13,CASSSRQGTGEGNQPQHF
TRBJ2-5,NA,TRBV7-9,CASSILDRDRETQYF
TRBJ2-6,NA,TRBV5-1,CASSLGRHSGANVLTF
TRBJ1-4,NA,TRBV6-5,CASFTGGGEKLFF
TRBJ1-4,once,TRBV5-6,CASSFGQGTEKLFF
TRBJ2-1,NA,TRBV7-6,CASSPPPRGANEQFF
TRBJ2-7,NA,TRBV11-3,CASSPGQGLGYEQYF
TRBJ2-1,once,TRBV13,CASSPGDSYNEQFF
TRBJ2-3,NA,TRBV10-3,CAISPGLAGKSTDTQYF
TRBJ1-1,NA,TRBV27,CASSFLDRNTEAFF
TRBJ1-1,NA,TRBV9,CASSASGHLNTEAFF
TRBJ2-3,NA,TRBV5-4,CASTATGADTQYF
TRBJ2-7,NA,TRBV7-2,CASSLASVSYEQYF
TRBJ2-6,once,TRBV6-1,CASSQGGVPGANVLTF
TRBJ1-1,NA,TRBV6-1,CASSKLSGGTEAFF
TRBJ1-1,NA,TRBV7-2,CASSVGQGDTEAFF
TRBJ2-1,NA,TRBV11-3,CASSFGLAGEQFF
TRBJ2-5,NA,TRBV7-2,CASSFPPGPQETQYF
TRBJ2-1,once,TRBV11-2,CASSRMEVQQFF
TRBJ2-5,NA,TRBV5-1,CASSRGQGAGGVGQYF
TRBJ1-3,NA,TRBV10-1,CASSESGRSGNTIYF
TRBJ1-2,NA,TRBV28,CASSLRGGSYGYTF
TRBJ2-1,NA,TRBV7-2,CASSSSGGSYNEQFF
TRBJ2-5,NA,TRBV2,CASRVGQNQETQYF
TRBJ1-5,NA,TRBV4-2,CASSQDARTAYSNQPQHF
TRBJ2-5,few,TRBV2,CASSEALGMETQYF